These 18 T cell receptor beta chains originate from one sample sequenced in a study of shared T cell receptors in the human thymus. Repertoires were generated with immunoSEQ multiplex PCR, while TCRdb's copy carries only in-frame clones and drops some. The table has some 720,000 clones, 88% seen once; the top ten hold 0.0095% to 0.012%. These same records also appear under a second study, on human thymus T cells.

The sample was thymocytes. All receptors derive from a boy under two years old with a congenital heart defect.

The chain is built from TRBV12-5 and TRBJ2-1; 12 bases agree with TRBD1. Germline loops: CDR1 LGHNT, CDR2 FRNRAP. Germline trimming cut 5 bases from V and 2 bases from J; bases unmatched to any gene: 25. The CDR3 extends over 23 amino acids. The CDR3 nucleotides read TGTGCTAGTGGTCTCTTCCGGGACAGGGGGCTTTCCTACCCCTCTTCCCCCTACAATGAGCAGTTCTTC. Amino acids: CASGLFRDRGLSYPSSPYNEQFF.

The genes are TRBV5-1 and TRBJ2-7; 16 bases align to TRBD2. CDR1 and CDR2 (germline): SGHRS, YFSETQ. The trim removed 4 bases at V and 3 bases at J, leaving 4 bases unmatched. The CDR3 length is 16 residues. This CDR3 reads CASSAGLAGGVYEQYF. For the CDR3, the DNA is TGCGCCAGCAGCGCGGGACTAGCGGGGGGGGTCTACGAGCAGTACTTC. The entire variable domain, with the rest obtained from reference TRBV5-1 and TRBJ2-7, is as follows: KAGVTQTPRYLIKTRGQQVTLSCSPISGHRSVSWYQQTPGQGLQFLFEYFSETQRNKGNFPGRFSGRQFSNSRSEMNVSTLELGDSALYLCASSAGLAGGVYEQYFGPGTRLTVT.

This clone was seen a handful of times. CDR3 bases: TGTGCCAGCTCAATGGGGAGCCAAGAGACCCAGTACTTC. Translation: CASSMGSQETQYF. This rearrangement joins TRBV18 to TRBJ2-5, with D maybe TRBD2 (5 bases). The CDR3 covers 13 residues. Germline lookup yields CDR1 KGHSH and CDR2 LQKENI. V lost 5 bases, J lost 1 base, and 8 bases lay in between.

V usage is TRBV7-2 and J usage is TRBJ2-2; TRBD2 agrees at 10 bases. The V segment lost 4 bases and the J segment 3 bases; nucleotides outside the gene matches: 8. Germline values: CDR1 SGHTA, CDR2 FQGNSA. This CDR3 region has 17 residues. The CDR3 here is CASSSLAGVSDTGELFF. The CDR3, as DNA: TGTGCCAGCAGCTCCCTAGCGGGAGTTTCGGACACCGGGGAGCTGTTTTTT.

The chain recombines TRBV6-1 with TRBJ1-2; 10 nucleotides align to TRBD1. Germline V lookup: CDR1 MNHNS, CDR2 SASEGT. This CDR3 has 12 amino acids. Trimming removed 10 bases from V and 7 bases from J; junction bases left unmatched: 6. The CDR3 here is CATQTGGFGYTF. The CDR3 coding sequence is TGTGCCACGCAGACAGGGGGCTTTGGCTACACCTTC.

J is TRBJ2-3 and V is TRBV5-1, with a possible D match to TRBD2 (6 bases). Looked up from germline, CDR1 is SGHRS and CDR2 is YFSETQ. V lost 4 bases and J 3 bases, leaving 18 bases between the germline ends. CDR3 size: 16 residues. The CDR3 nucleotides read TGCGCCAGCAGCACAATAGCGGCGGTCAGGACAGATACGCAGTATTTT. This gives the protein CASSTIAAVRTDTQYF.

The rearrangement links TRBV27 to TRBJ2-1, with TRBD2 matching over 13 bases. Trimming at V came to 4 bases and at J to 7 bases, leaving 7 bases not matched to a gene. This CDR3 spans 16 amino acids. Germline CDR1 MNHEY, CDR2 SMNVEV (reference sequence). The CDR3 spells CASSSGTSGIINEQFF. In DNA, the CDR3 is TGTGCCAGCAGTTCCGGGACTAGCGGGATCATAAATGAGCAGTTCTTC.

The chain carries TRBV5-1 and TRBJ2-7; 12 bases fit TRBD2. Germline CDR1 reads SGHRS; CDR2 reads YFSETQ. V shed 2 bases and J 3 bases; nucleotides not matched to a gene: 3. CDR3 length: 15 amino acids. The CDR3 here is CASSLGLAGIYEQYF. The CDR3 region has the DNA TGCGCCAGCAGCTTAGGACTAGCGGGAATCTACGAGCAGTACTTC.

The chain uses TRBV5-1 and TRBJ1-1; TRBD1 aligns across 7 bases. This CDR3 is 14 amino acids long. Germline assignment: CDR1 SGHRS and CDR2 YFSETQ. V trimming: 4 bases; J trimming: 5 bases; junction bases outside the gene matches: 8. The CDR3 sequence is CASSLRQGRTEAFF. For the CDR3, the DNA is TGCGCCAGCAGCCTTCGACAGGGTAGGACTGAAGCTTTCTTT.

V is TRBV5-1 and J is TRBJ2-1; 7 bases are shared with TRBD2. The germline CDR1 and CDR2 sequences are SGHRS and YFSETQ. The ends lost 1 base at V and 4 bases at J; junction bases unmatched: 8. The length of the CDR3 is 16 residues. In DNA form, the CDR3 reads TGCGCCAGCAGCTTGTTAGTGCGGGAGAAGTACAATGAGCAGTTCTTC. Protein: CASSLLVREKYNEQFF.

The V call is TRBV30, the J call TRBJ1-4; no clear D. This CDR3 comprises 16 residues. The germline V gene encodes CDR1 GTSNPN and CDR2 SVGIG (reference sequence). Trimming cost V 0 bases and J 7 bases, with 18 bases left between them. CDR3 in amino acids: CAWSVFRGAGFEKLFF. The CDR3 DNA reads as TGTGCCTGGAGTGTATTTCGTGGAGCGGGTTTTGAAAAACTGTTTTTT.

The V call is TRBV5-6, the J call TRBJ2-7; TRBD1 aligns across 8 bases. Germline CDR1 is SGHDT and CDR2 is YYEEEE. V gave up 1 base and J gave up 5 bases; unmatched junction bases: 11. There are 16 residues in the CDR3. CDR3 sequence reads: CASSLCRTGGTDEQYF. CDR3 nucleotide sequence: TGTGCCAGCAGCTTGTGTCGTACAGGGGGAACGGACGAGCAGTACTTC.

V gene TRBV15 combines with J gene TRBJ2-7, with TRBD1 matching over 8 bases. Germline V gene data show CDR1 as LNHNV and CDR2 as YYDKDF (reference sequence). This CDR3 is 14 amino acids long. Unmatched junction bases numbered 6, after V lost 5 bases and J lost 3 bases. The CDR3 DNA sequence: TGTGCCACCAGCCCGACAGGGGCCGGCTACGAGCAGTACTTC. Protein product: CATSPTGAGYEQYF.

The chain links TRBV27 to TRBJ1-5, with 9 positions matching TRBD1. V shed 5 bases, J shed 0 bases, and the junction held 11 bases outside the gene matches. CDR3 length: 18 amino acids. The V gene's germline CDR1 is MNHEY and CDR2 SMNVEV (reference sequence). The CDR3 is CASSPRDRDLDSNQPQHF. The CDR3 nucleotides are TGTGCCAGCAGTCCAAGGGACAGGGACTTGGATAGCAATCAGCCCCAGCATTTT.

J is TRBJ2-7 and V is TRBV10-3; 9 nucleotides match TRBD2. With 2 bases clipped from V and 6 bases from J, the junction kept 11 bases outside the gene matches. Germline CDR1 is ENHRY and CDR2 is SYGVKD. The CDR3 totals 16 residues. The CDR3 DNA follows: TGTGCCATCAGTGAGGCAGAGGGGACTAGCTTCTGCGAGCAGTACTTC. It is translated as CAISEAEGTSFCEQYF.

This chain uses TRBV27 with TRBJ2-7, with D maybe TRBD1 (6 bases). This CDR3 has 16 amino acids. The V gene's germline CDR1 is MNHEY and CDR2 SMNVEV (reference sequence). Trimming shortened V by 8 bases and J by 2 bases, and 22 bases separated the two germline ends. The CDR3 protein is CASGLGPGTHPYEQYF. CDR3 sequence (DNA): TGTGCCAGCGGGTTAGGGCCCGGGACACATCCCTACGAGCAGTACTTC.

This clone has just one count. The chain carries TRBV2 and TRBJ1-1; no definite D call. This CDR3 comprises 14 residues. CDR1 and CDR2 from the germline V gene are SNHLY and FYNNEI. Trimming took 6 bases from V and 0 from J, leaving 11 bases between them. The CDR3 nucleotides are TGTGCCAGCAGGGAGGGTCACATGAACACTGAAGCTTTCTTT. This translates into CASREGHMNTEAFF. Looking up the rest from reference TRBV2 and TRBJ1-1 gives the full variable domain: EPEVTQTPSHQVTQMGQEVILRCVPISNHLYFYWYRQILGQKVEFLVSFYNNEISEKSEIFDDQFSVERPDGSNFTLKIRSTKLEDSAMYFCASREGHMNTEAFFGQGTRLTVV.

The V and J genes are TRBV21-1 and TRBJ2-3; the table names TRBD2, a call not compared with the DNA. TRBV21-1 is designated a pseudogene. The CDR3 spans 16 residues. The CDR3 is CANEGRLAGNTDTQYF. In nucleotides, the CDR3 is TGTGCCAACGAAGGGCGTCTAGCGGGTAACACAGATACGCAGTATTTT.